Sequencing of this TCR beta chain was carried out in a study of cytomegalovirus exposure and HLA in healthy donors. Assay used: immunoSEQ multiplex PCR; TCRdb lists only in-frame clones, some missing. This table holds under 300,000 clones, roughly 86% found once. V lost 8 bases, J lost 4 bases, and 8 bases stayed unmatched. The CDR3 is made up of 15 amino acids. Germline CDR1 MDHEN, CDR2 SYDVKM. V and J are TRBV28 and TRBJ1-5; 10 positions match TRBD1. Sequencing used PBMCs. The receptor's source is a woman aged 30 to 39 in good health and CMV-seropositive. The DNA of the CDR3 is TGTGCCAGCGAAGACCCGGACAGGGGGAATCAGCCCCAGCATTTT. Translating gives CASEDPDRGNQPQHF.